This T cell receptor (beta chain) was recorded in a study of cytomegalovirus exposure and HLA in healthy donors. Study results and limitations: Per a later analysis, HLA-associated TCR beta chains showed more clonal expansion than other, equally common TCR beta chains. The authors later found most CMV-associated TCR beta chains appeared HLA-restricted.

With respect to this clone: Its antigen is not identified.

The primer mix had 60 Vbeta and 13 Jbeta primers. TCRdb keeps only in-frame clones here, not all; method: immunoSEQ multiplex PCR. The sample lists about 130,000 clones, roughly four fifths seen once, with more than 3.5% in the top ten. J gave up 1 base and V 4 bases, and 15 bases lay outside the gene matches. CDR1 is MDHEN, CDR2 SYDVKM, per germline. This CDR3 has 20 amino acids. The rearrangement uses TRBV28 and TRBJ2-7; 14 nucleotides match TRBD2. Sequenced material: PBMCs. This TCR was recovered from a woman aged 35 to 49 in good health and CMV-seropositive. The CDR3 DNA is TGTGCCAGCAGTTATAGAGGGACCGGACTAGCGGGAGGCGAGTCCTACGAGCAGTACTTC. It translates to CASSYRGTGLAGGESYEQYF. Based on the CDR3 plus reference TRBV28 and TRBJ2-7, the full variable domain is DVKVTQSSRYLVKRTGEKVFLECVQDMDHENMFWYRQDPGLGLRLIYFSYDVKMKEKGDIPEGYSVSREKKERFSLILESASTNQTSMYLCASSYRGTGLAGGESYEQYFGPGTRLTVT.